This entry features one T cell receptor beta chain sequence. This sample stems from a study of blood T cell repertoires in COVID-19. Profiled with immunoSEQ multiplex PCR; TCRdb holds only in-frame clones, not every one. The sample lists some 310,000 clones, about 90% seen once, with roughly 2.9% in the top ten. Germline CDR1 is SQVTM and CDR2 is ANQGSEA. V lost 5 bases to trimming and J lost 0 bases, with 10 bases between them. The CDR3 spans 13 residues. The TCR originated in a woman in her thirties with COVID-19, enrolled during active disease. Sequencing used peripheral blood. This chain joins TRBV29-1 and TRBJ1-2, with D uncertain. The CDR3 region is CSVRRLSNYGYTF. The CDR3 coding sequence is TGCAGCGTTCGCAGACTCTCTAACTATGGCTACACCTTC.